This TCR beta chain derives from a study of cytomegalovirus exposure and HLA in healthy donors (dated by TCRdb to the late 2010s). Study-wide context: In an earlier analysis of roughly 500 of the donors, around 300 Gb of sequence data and approximately 120 million unique TCR beta sequences from some 170 million T cells were reported. Of the approximately 400 genotyped donors, 81% were placed in the genetic ancestry cluster associated with self-reported Caucasian donors. Rather than drawing on any new phenotypic data, the later analysis identified candidate immune exposures from TCR beta sequences and the way those sequences occurred across donors. The study aimed to test whether signatures of past pathogen exposure could be identified by cataloging public T cell receptors. A separate validation cohort of 100 to 150 different subjects was used in addition to the 666-subject first cohort. Every repertoire in the discovery cohort had been generated on one and the same sequencing platform. To decide whether each TCR beta V gene segment behaved as functional or pseudogenic, an earlier analysis of over 500 of the donors relied on high-throughput TCR beta sequencing. In a later analysis, previously published TCR beta repertoires from 670 or so donors were re-analyzed and high-resolution HLA genotyping was added so that TCR occurrence patterns could be studied. Among about 400 genotyped donors of the cohort, an average of around 250,000 unique TCR beta nucleotide sequences was sequenced per donor, of which 15% to 20% were non-productive. A later genetic analysis took genome-wide SNP genotypes for about 65% of the 666 donors and used that subset as a discovery cohort. Alongside the repertoire data, information on donor age, sex, ethnicity and CMV serostatus was compiled. Roughly 300 gigabases of sequencing data and 70 million to 100 million unique TCR sequences made up an early release that covered several hundred HLA-typed donors. The number of donors typed differed by locus, with roughly 629-640 for A, B, C, DRB1 and DQB1, roughly 520 for DQA1, 600 to 610 for DPA1, and 400 to 490 for DPB1. HLA typing included class I and class II loci at four-digit resolution. Four to six DR-DQ haplotypes were handled as single units for association and clustering, since linkage in the cohort was strong. To predict cytomegalovirus infection status, the study combined high-throughput TCR immunosequencing, statistical association of individual TCRs with disease status, and machine learning. The study profiled the T cell repertoires of hundreds of subjects by immunosequencing and related them to cytomegalovirus serostatus.

The cohort was made up of 650 to 700 healthy bone marrow donors. Cohort members were all nominally healthy when sampled, although unrecorded immune exposures were likely present. The donor tested CMV seronegative and was one of the 352 seronegative cohort members. A peripheral blood sample was collected from each donor, and TCR beta sequencing was performed on peripheral blood mononuclear cells. Genomic DNA extraction from the blood cell samples was performed with the Qiagen DNeasy Blood Extraction Kit. Library creation used the immunoSEQ multiplex PCR assay. A mixture of 60 forward primers for TCR Vbeta segments and 13 reverse primers for TCR Jbeta segments was used in the multiplex PCR. A multiplex PCR assay on genomic DNA amplified the CDR3 region of rearranged TCR beta genes. Amplified TCR beta libraries were sequenced as 87-base-pair reads on the Illumina HiSeq System. The paper's data handling went like this. In a later analysis, some 80 million unique TCR beta chains were counted across the approximately 670 repertoires, and roughly 11 million of these chains were shared by at least two donors. Raw reads were error-corrected and collapsed into unique sequences by a nearest-neighbor algorithm in which closely related sequences were merged to remove PCR and sequencing errors. To assign V, D and J gene segments, CDR3 sequences were aligned to IMGT reference sequences. Each retained sequence needed at least a six-nucleotide match to both a V gene segment and a J gene segment. A rearrangement was called productive if the CDR3 had no stop codons and remained in frame with V and J, and every other rearrangement was called non-productive. CDR3 was defined according to IMGT convention as the region running from the second conserved V-encoded cysteine to the conserved J-encoded phenylalanine. The earlier analysis of 587 of the donors excluded any sequence lacking an unambiguous match to a single V gene segment. An earlier analysis of almost 600 of the donors classified V segments as functional when productive rearrangements were above 56.7% and as segregating when the standard deviation between donors was above 5%. To diagnose cytomegalovirus status from the catalog of TCR beta chain sequences, a statistical classification framework was built. V and J gene assignment, in a later analysis, came from comparing TCR nucleotide sequences with IMGT/GENE-DB human TR gene sequences. A later analysis assigned CDR3 sequences and most-parsimonious VDJ recombination scenarios with the TCRdist pipeline. In a later analysis, every TCR beta chain was defined by the combination of its CDR3 amino acid sequence and its V-gene family, and reads without a unique V-gene family were dropped. As a way to deal with suspected cross-contamination and a sequencing artifact, a later analysis dropped approximately 590 nucleotide sequences that were highly shared and had low generation probability. A later analysis calculated a clonal expansion index for each public chain from normalized within-repertoire ranks of inferred template counts. In a later analysis, generation probabilities were computed using a VDJ recombination model fitted to out-of-frame rearrangements, and the results were checked against IGoR. In a later analysis, TCR-TCR, TCR-HLA and TCR-CMV co-occurrence was scored with hypergeometric tests, and a repertoire-size bias correction was applied to TCR pairs. To estimate false discovery rates, a later analysis permuted the HLA or CMV assignments 20 times. In a later analysis, co-occurring TCRs were grouped using DBSCAN, and TCRdist sequence similarity was added for clustering within HLA-allele-positive subsets. Co-occurrence clustering excluded repertoires with fewer than 30,000 or more than 120,000 public chains, plus five with anomalous nucleotide sharing. TCRdb retrieved this table from immuneACCESS and kept in-frame rearrangements only. Not all clones are present; in checked studies, unresolved V genes account for under half, and no reason is known for the remainder. The DNA was the basis for D and trimming; V, J and clone size are from that table. The sample data list roughly 77,000 clones, and over 60% of these were observed just once. The biggest ten clones account for almost 4.5% of the sample.

As to this clone: Its binding antigen is unknown. Within one base of it there is no much larger clone, and no base qualities were kept.

The V and J ends are trimmed by 3 bases and 9 bases, leaving 15 bases between them. CDR1 and CDR2, per the germline V gene (reference sequence), are MNHEY and SMNVEV. The CDR3 runs 14 amino acids, cysteine and phenylalanine included. Only the CDR3 region is kept as DNA, spanning 42 bases read in frame from base 1. What the work shows at the level of the full study, not this receptor alone: A total of roughly 160 TCR beta chains were listed by the study as associated with cytomegalovirus. In this cohort, only TCR beta chains were sequenced, and detectable features were limited by the absence of alpha or paired-chain data. A further reported finding was that TCR beta sequences accurately predicted the HLA-A and HLA-B alleles for most subjects in the first cohort. Some IMGT-functional V segments, including TRBV6-2 and TRBV6-3, could not be distinguished by the 87-base-pair reads and were therefore excluded. Presence/absence analyses assumed roughly uniform sequencing depth across donors, an assumption that may not hold. Approximately 18 rarely observed V segments, including chromosome 9 orphons, were excluded from the earlier analysis of several hundred of the donors because counts were too low. Broadly in line with IMGT annotations, most TCR beta V segments showed up in productive rearrangements about 87% or about 30% of the time in an earlier analysis of 587 of the donors. In vitro tests confirmed that a few of the cytomegalovirus-associated TCR beta chains recognize cytomegalovirus antigens. Because HLA typing was unavailable for some donors at each locus, only the typed subset was used in association tests. Cytomegalovirus status was reported to be diagnosed by the classifier with high specificity and sensitivity in both the original and validation cohorts. Correlated functional status among segregating V segments might be attributable to linkage disequilibrium, but an unknown experimental factor could not be ruled out. According to a later analysis, parvovirus B19, influenza, CMV and Epstein-Barr virus appeared linked to several top co-occurrence clusters. In a later analysis, HLA-associated TCR beta chains showed more clonal expansion and lower generation probabilities than non-associated chains that were equally common. When HLA alleles, especially DR and DQ, strongly co-occurred, TCR associations were difficult to assign to individual alleles. For the cohort, immune exposure information was limited to CMV serostatus. According to a later analysis, TCR association rates differed among HLA loci, with DRB1 alleles showing the most associated TCRs and HLA-C alleles showing the fewest. In a later analysis, most CMV-associated TCR beta chains were found to appear HLA-restricted, with HLA associations seemingly driven largely by CMV exposure. A later genetic analysis associated a missense DCLRE1C variant with V-gene and J-gene trimming of TCR beta chains, and an independent cohort replicated the association. In a later analysis, around 15,000 TCR beta sequences were associated with specific HLA alleles at a false discovery rate of 0.05. Most TCR sequences were seen in very few donors, while some public TCRs were found in many individuals. A cluster of highly shared sequence variants was judged likely to be a technical artifact of the sequencing pipeline. Compared with the 666-donor mean, donors in an Asian-associated ancestry cluster had fewer N-insertions in productive TCRs, according to a later genetic analysis. It was suggested by the authors that the approach could potentially be generalized to other disease states and immunological phenotypes.

This sequence was found in a man aged 35 to 55 in good health and CMV-seronegative. The chain is encoded by TRBV27 joined to TRBJ2-1, and the D gene may be TRBD2, 6 bases matching. The material sequenced was PBMCs. At the DNA level, the sequence is TGTGCCAGCAGTTTTCCCCACCAGGGAGGTGAGCAGTTCTTC. The translation is CASSFPHQGGEQFF.